Below are 26 T cell receptor beta chains sequenced from a single sample in a study of cytomegalovirus exposure and HLA in healthy donors. PCR was performed using 60 Vbeta and 13 Jbeta primers. Profiled with immunoSEQ multiplex PCR; TCRdb holds only in-frame clones, not every one. The sample contains about 130,000 clones, around 80% of which appear only once. Sequences were obtained from PBMCs. These receptors all come from a female donor in good health and CMV-seronegative.

V is TRBV6-5 and J is TRBJ1-2; 9 nucleotides line up with TRBD1. The germline CDR1 and CDR2 sequences are MNHEY and SVGAGI. This CDR3 is built from 14 residues. V lost 6 bases and J lost 4; bases outside the gene matches: 6. CDR3 coding DNA: TGTGCCAGCAGGCTTAAACAGGGGGCCTATGGCTACACCTTC. Its translation: CASRLKQGAYGYTF.

CDR3 protein: CASSLDTRRRRATNEKLFF. CDR3 nucleotides: TGTGCCAGCAGCTTAGATACTCGACGGAGACGTGCAACTAATGAAAAACTGTTTTTT. The chain combines TRBV11-2 with TRBJ1-4; D remains ambiguous. Germline values: CDR1 SGHAT, CDR2 FQNNGV. V shed 0 bases and J shed 0 bases, with 17 bases lying between them. The CDR3 covers 19 residues.

The gene calls are TRBV6-6 and TRBJ2-2; D uncertain. The V gene's germline CDR1 is MNHNY and CDR2 SVGAGI (reference sequence). V gave up 10 bases and J gave up 3 bases, with 6 bases separating them. This CDR3 has 11 amino acids. The CDR3 region has the DNA TGTGCCACCACTTACACCGGGGAGCTGTTTTTT. Translated, it gives CATTYTGELFF.

The chain uses TRBV28 and TRBJ1-2; D uncertain. This CDR3 has 11 residues. Germline V gives CDR1 MDHEN, CDR2 SYDVKM. The V and J ends lost 6 bases and 5 bases respectively, with 7 bases between them. The CDR3 bases are TGTGCCAGCAGCTGGACTTATGGCTACACCTTC. This gives the protein CASSWTYGYTF.

This chain links TRBV25-1 with TRBJ2-5, with 7 nucleotides matching TRBD1. The J segment lost 4 bases and the V segment lost 4 bases, leaving 6 bases of the junction unmatched. Per the germline V gene, CDR1 is MGHDK and CDR2 is SYGVNS. This CDR3 region has 14 residues. CDR3: CASSGTGARETQYF. The CDR3 nucleotides are TGTGCCAGCAGTGGGACAGGTGCCAGAGAGACCCAGTACTTC.

This clone occurred a few times. CDR3 sequence (DNA): TGTGCCAGCAGCACCCGACTAGCGAGCTCCTACAATGAGCAGTTCTTC. Its protein product is CASSTRLASSYNEQFF. The chain combines TRBV7-9 with TRBJ2-1; 8 bases line up with TRBD2. The junction had 6 bases not matched to a gene; V was cut back by 5 bases and J by 0 bases. The CDR3 consists of 16 residues. Germline CDR1 is SEHNR and CDR2 is FQNEAQ (reference sequence).

The V and J genes are TRBV7-8 and TRBJ2-7; 7 bases line up with TRBD1. V was clipped by 5 bases and J by 6 bases; unmatched bases: 13. The CDR3 is 15 residues long. CDR1 and CDR2 (germline): SGHVS, FQNEAQ. The CDR3 nucleotides read TGTGCCAGCAGCCAGACTGTATTAGGGGGCTCCGAGCAGTACTTC. It codes for CASSQTVLGGSEQYF.

V and J are TRBV11-2 and TRBJ2-3, with 7 bases matching TRBD2. The V segment lost 5 bases and the J segment 6 bases; nucleotides outside the gene matches: 14. Germline V lookup: CDR1 SGHAT, CDR2 FQNNGV. The CDR3 runs to 16 residues. CDR3 loop: CASSPRRSGYNDTQYF. In DNA form, the CDR3 reads TGTGCCAGCAGCCCCCGACGTAGCGGGTATAATGATACGCAGTATTTT.

The chain employs TRBV4-1 and TRBJ1-1, with TRBD1 matching 7 bases. V gave up 1 base and J gave up 0 bases; unmatched junction bases: 5. The CDR3 covers 16 residues. Looked up from germline, CDR1 is MGHRA and CDR2 is YSYEKL. The DNA for the CDR3 is TGCGCCAGCAGCCAAGCCAGGACAGGAGTGAACACTGAAGCTTTCTTT. This gives the protein CASSQARTGVNTEAFF.

This clone was detected a few times. The chain uses TRBV28 and TRBJ2-1; 7 bases are a match to TRBD1. Looked up from germline, CDR1 is MDHEN and CDR2 is SYDVKM. The CDR3 is made up of 15 amino acids. V trimming: 5 bases; J trimming: 4 bases; junction bases outside the gene matches: 8. CDR3 sequence: CASSVAGTEYNEQFF. The CDR3 coding sequence is TGTGCCAGCAGTGTAGCCGGGACAGAATACAATGAGCAGTTCTTC.

In this sample, this clone turned up once. This chain links TRBV7-2 with TRBJ2-1; D gene uncertain. With 1 base removed from V and 4 bases from J, the gap between germline ends came to 8 bases. Germline CDR1 reads SGHTA; CDR2 reads FQGNSA. This CDR3 has 14 amino acids. CDR3 nucleotide sequence: TGTGCCAGCAGCTTAGGGCTCCAGTACAATGAGCAGTTCTTC. This gives the protein CASSLGLQYNEQFF.

This clone is medium-sized (0.01 to 0.1%) in the sample. The chain's CDR3 is CASSRWSGTSNTEAFF. CDR3 sequence (DNA): TGTGCCAGCAGTCGGTGGAGTGGCACGTCGAACACTGAAGCTTTCTTT. The V call is TRBV6-6, the J call TRBJ1-1, with D hard to call. Germline-derived CDR1 and CDR2 are MNHNY and SVGAGI (reference sequence). The CDR3 spans 16 residues. Trimming took off 5 bases at V and 1 base at J, with 17 bases between the two ends.

The chain links TRBV7-2 to TRBJ2-7, with 8 bases aligning to TRBD2. J gave up 7 bases and V 5 bases, and 10 bases lay outside the gene matches. The germline CDR1 and CDR2 sequences are SGHTA and FQGNSA. This CDR3 contains 14 residues. The chain's CDR3 is CASSPNREGREQYF. In DNA form, the CDR3 reads TGTGCCAGCAGCCCCAACCGGGAGGGCCGTGAGCAGTACTTC. Drawing the rest from reference TRBV7-2 and TRBJ2-7, the complete variable domain is GAGVSQSPSNKVTEKGKDVELRCDPISGHTALYWYRQSLGQGLEFLIYFQGNSAPDKSGLPSDRFSAERTGGSVSTLTIQRTQQEDSAVYLCASSPNREGREQYFGPGTRLTVT.

V and J are TRBV4-3 and TRBJ2-2; possibly TRBD1 for D (6 bases). Trimming left V 0 bases short and J 1 base short, with 12 bases between. The CDR3 is 17 residues long. Germline V gene data show CDR1 as LGHNA and CDR2 as YSLEER. CDR3 coding DNA: TGCGCCAGCAGCCAAGACTGGCAGGGGATGAACACCGGGGAGCTGTTTTTT. Amino acid sequence: CASSQDWQGMNTGELFF.

The sample holds one count of this clone. V gene TRBV18 combines with J gene TRBJ1-6; D is undetermined. Looked up from germline, CDR1 is KGHSH and CDR2 is LQKENI. The CDR3 is 14 residues long. The ends were cut back, 8 bases at V and 9 bases at J, with 17 bases in the middle. The CDR3 reads CASTTEGNSSPLHF. The CDR3 region has the DNA TGTGCCAGCACCACCGAGGGTAATAGTTCACCCCTCCACTTT.

This clone has only one observation. The chain is built from TRBV6-1 and TRBJ2-7, with 8 nucleotides matching TRBD1. The V segment lost 6 bases and the J segment 4 bases; nucleotides outside the gene matches: 5. Germline-derived CDR1 and CDR2 are MNHNS and SASEGT. The CDR3 sequence is 13 residues long. CDR3 DNA: TGTGCCAGCAGGACAGGGGCGCAGTACGAGCAGTACTTC. The encoded protein is CASRTGAQYEQYF.

The rearrangement uses TRBV7-9 and TRBJ1-1; D gene unclear. Between the trimmed V and J ends, which lost 5 bases and 0 bases, there was a span of 7 bases. This CDR3 spans 13 amino acids. The germline V gene encodes CDR1 SEHNR and CDR2 FQNEAQ (reference sequence). The CDR3 bases are TGTGCCAGCAGCCTTACAGTGAACACTGAAGCTTTCTTT. It yields the protein CASSLTVNTEAFF.

This clone was counted only a few times. Other DNA sequences in the same sample also yield this CDR3. V is TRBV5-1 and J is TRBJ1-5, with 9 positions matching TRBD1. The CDR3 sequence is 15 residues long. V lost 4 bases to trimming and J lost 3 bases; unmatched junction nucleotides: 5. CDR1 SGHRS and CDR2 YFSETQ come from the germline V gene. This chain's CDR3 is CASSPGTGSNQPQHF. DNA for the CDR3: TGCGCCAGCAGCCCAGGGACAGGGTCCAATCAGCCCCAGCATTTT.

This clone was seen once. The chain links TRBV18 to TRBJ2-1; possibly TRBD2 for D (6 bases). This CDR3 contains 14 residues. CDR1 KGHSH and CDR2 LQKENI come from the germline V gene. The ends were cut back, 3 bases at V and 8 bases at J, with 14 bases in the middle. CDR3 in amino acids: CASSPSGSRYEQFF. The DNA of the CDR3 is TGTGCCAGCTCACCCTCCGGGAGTCGGTATGAGCAGTTCTTC.

V is TRBV6-1 and J is TRBJ1-2, with D maybe TRBD1 (5 bases). V lost 5 bases and J lost 1, with 14 bases in between. Germline assignment: CDR1 MNHNS and CDR2 SASEGT. The CDR3 is made up of 15 amino acids. CDR3 protein: CASSFGTALNYGYTF. The DNA for the CDR3 is TGTGCCAGCAGTTTCGGGACTGCACTTAACTATGGCTACACCTTC.

This sequence joins TRBV19 and TRBJ1-6; maybe TRBD1 (5 bases). Trimming removed 7 bases at V and 10 bases at J, with 17 bases between. The CDR3 consists of 14 residues. Germline CDR1 reads LNHDA; CDR2 reads SQIVND (reference sequence). This chain's CDR3 is CASTTDGARSPLHF. The CDR3 DNA is TGTGCCAGTACAACGGATGGGGCGCGGTCACCCCTCCACTTT.

This clone appeared a few times. The chain combines TRBV28 with TRBJ1-2; 7 positions match TRBD1. With V trimmed by 5 bases and J by 5 bases, 5 bases remained unmatched. Germline loops: CDR1 MDHEN, CDR2 SYDVKM. CDR3 length: 13 amino acids. The CDR3 DNA reads TGTGCCAGCAGTCTGGGGACAGAGTATGGCTACACCTTC. This gives the protein CASSLGTEYGYTF.

This chain uses TRBV20-1 with TRBJ1-2; D is unclear. The CDR3 contains 11 residues. V lost 7 bases and J 4 bases, leaving 10 bases between the germline ends. The V gene's germline CDR1 is DFQATT and CDR2 SNEGSKA (reference sequence). The DNA of the CDR3 is TGCAGTGTATTGGCCCCCTATGGCTACACCTTC. Protein product: CSVLAPYGYTF.

The chain links TRBV9 to TRBJ2-1; 11 bases are shared with TRBD2. J lost 1 base, V lost 4 bases, and 4 bases had no gene match. Germline lookup yields CDR1 SGDLS and CDR2 YYNGEE. The CDR3 covers 16 residues. CDR3 loop: CASSPGTSGSYNEQFF. CDR3 in DNA: TGTGCCAGCAGCCCCGGGACTAGCGGATCCTACAATGAGCAGTTCTTC.

This clone has just a few counts. This chain connects TRBV7-8 to TRBJ2-1; tentative D call: TRBD2 (5 bases). Between the trimmed V and J ends, which lost 2 bases and 6 bases, there was a span of 11 bases. The CDR3 extends over 14 amino acids. The V gene's germline CDR1 is SGHVS and CDR2 FQNEAQ. The CDR3, as DNA: TGTGCCAGCAGCTTAAGGACTGAACGCAATGAGCAGTTCTTC. It specifies CASSLRTERNEQFF.

V gene TRBV28 combines with J gene TRBJ2-1, with D possibly being TRBD2 (6 bases). CDR3 size: 11 residues. The V end was cut by 7 bases, the J end by 10 bases, with 11 bases between. CDR1 and CDR2 from the germline V gene are MDHEN and SYDVKM. DNA for the CDR3: TGTGCCAGCACCGACCGGGGGGAGCAGTTCTTC. Protein sequence: CASTDRGEQFF.